This T cell receptor (beta chain) was profiled in a study of cytomegalovirus exposure and HLA in healthy donors (dated by TCRdb to between 2016 and 2019). General notes on the study: In an earlier analysis of roughly 500 of the donors, around 290 Gb of sequence data and 100 million or so unique TCR beta sequences from some 170 million T cells were reported. An early release covering around 630 HLA-typed donors comprised approximately 300 gigabases of sequencing data and 65 million to 100 million unique TCR sequences. Among the approximately 400 genotyped donors, approximately 76% belonged to the genetic ancestry cluster associated with self-reported Caucasian donors. The study aimed to test whether cataloging public T cell receptors could reveal signatures of past pathogen exposure. The T cell repertoires of 700 or so subjects were profiled by immunosequencing and related to cytomegalovirus serostatus. Besides the first cohort of 550 to 750 subjects, a separate validation cohort made up of over a hundred different subjects was used. The study combined high-throughput TCR immunosequencing, statistical association of individual TCRs with disease status, and machine learning to predict cytomegalovirus infection status. In a later analysis, previously published TCR beta repertoires from about 670 donors were re-analyzed and high-resolution HLA genotyping was added so that TCR occurrence patterns could be studied. The later analysis used no new phenotypic data to find candidate immune exposures, relying instead on TCR beta sequences and their occurrence across donors. In an earlier analysis of about 590 of the donors, high-throughput TCR beta sequencing was used to judge whether each TCR beta V gene segment behaved as functional or pseudogenic. Donor age, sex, ethnicity and CMV serostatus were collected together with the repertoire data. A later genetic analysis used genome-wide SNP genotypes for about 65% of the roughly 670 donors, treating that subset as a discovery cohort. All discovery cohort repertoires had been generated on a single sequencing platform. HLA typing included class I and class II loci at four-digit resolution. Typing coverage differed by locus: A, B, C, DRB1 and DQB1 were typed in about 620-640 donors, DQA1 in 500 to 550, DPA1 in approximately 600, and DPB1 in approximately 450. Roughly five DR-DQ haplotypes were handled as single units for association and clustering because linkage in the cohort was strong. Among around 400 genotyped donors of the cohort, an average of about 240,000 unique TCR beta nucleotide sequences were sequenced per donor, around 18% of them non-productive. Study-wide findings and limitations: At a false discovery rate of 0.05, a later analysis linked fewer than 20,000 TCR beta sequences to specific HLA alleles. A further reported finding was that TCR beta sequences accurately predicted the HLA-A and HLA-B alleles for most subjects in the first cohort. An earlier analysis of approximately 500 of the donors showed that most TCR beta V segments appeared in productive rearrangements either about 87% or about 30% of the time, which broadly matched IMGT annotations. Some IMGT-functional V segments, including TRBV6-2 and TRBV6-3, could not be told apart with the 87-base-pair reads, so those segments were excluded. Assigning TCR associations to individual alleles was difficult when HLA alleles, especially DR and DQ, strongly co-occurred. It was suggested by the authors that the approach could potentially be generalized to other disease states and immunological phenotypes. In vitro tests confirmed that a few of the cytomegalovirus-associated TCR beta chains recognize cytomegalovirus antigens. According to a later analysis, parvovirus B19, influenza, CMV and Epstein-Barr virus appeared linked to several top co-occurrence clusters. In a later analysis, most CMV-associated TCR beta chains were found to appear HLA-restricted, with HLA associations seemingly driven largely by CMV exposure. A later analysis found that TCR association rates varied across HLA loci, with DRB1 alleles showing the most associated TCRs and HLA-C alleles the fewest. Linkage disequilibrium might explain the correlated functional status among segregating V segments, but an unknown experimental factor could not be ruled out. The cohort was sequenced for TCR beta chains only, and without alpha or paired-chain data the features that could be detected were limited. In a later analysis, HLA-associated TCR beta chains showed more clonal expansion and lower generation probabilities than non-associated chains that were equally common. The study listed approximately 150 TCR beta chains as associated with cytomegalovirus. Most TCR sequences were observed very rarely across donors, whereas some public TCRs were present in many individuals. About 15 rarely observed V segments, including chromosome 9 orphons, were excluded from the earlier analysis of a few hundred of the donors because counts were too low. The only immune exposure information available for the cohort was CMV serostatus. V-gene and J-gene trimming of TCR beta chains was associated with a missense DCLRE1C variant in a later genetic analysis, and the association was replicated in an independent cohort. Cytomegalovirus status was reported to be diagnosed by the classifier with high specificity and sensitivity in both the original and validation cohorts. In a later genetic analysis, fewer N-insertions in productive TCRs were reported among donors in an Asian-associated ancestry cluster than the roughly 700-donor mean. Presence/absence analyses assumed roughly uniform sequencing depth across donors, an assumption that may not hold. Because some donors lacked HLA typing at each locus, the association tests relied only on the typed subset. A group of highly shared sequence variants was considered likely to be a technical artifact of the sequencing pipeline.

The cysteine opens and the phenylalanine closes a CDR3 of 15 amino acids. The sequence is cut down to CDR3 DNA, 45 bases in frame from base 1. The germline V gene (reference sequence) sets CDR1 to SSHAT and CDR2 to FNYEAQ. The library came from the immunoSEQ multiplex PCR assay. For the multiplex PCR, a mixture combining 60 forward primers for TCR Vbeta segments and 13 reverse primers for TCR Jbeta segments was used. Amplification of the CDR3 region of rearranged TCR beta genes was performed with a multiplex PCR assay on genomic DNA. The amplified TCR beta libraries were sequenced on the Illumina HiSeq System as 87-base-pair reads. The study's own analysis went as follows. A later analysis counted approximately 76 million unique TCR beta chains across the 666 repertoires, and some 11 million of these chains were shared by at least two donors. To remove PCR and sequencing errors, raw reads were error-corrected and collapsed into unique sequences using a nearest-neighbor algorithm that merged closely related sequences. Alignment of CDR3 sequences to IMGT reference sequences was used to assign V, D and J gene segments. For a sequence to be retained, at least a six-nucleotide match to both a V gene segment and a J gene segment was required. A rearrangement was called productive if the CDR3 had no stop codons and remained in frame with V and J, and every other rearrangement was called non-productive. Following IMGT convention, CDR3 was defined as the stretch from the second conserved V-encoded cysteine to the conserved J-encoded phenylalanine. Sequences without an unambiguous match to a single V gene segment were excluded from the earlier analysis of several hundred of the donors. An earlier analysis of about 590 of the donors classified V segments as functional when productive rearrangements were above 56.7% and as segregating when the standard deviation between donors was above 5%. To diagnose cytomegalovirus status from the catalog of TCR beta chain sequences, a statistical classification framework was built. A later analysis assigned V and J genes by comparing TCR nucleotide sequences with IMGT/GENE-DB human TR gene sequences. The TCRdist pipeline was used in a later analysis to assign CDR3 sequences and most-parsimonious VDJ recombination scenarios. A later analysis defined each TCR beta chain by its CDR3 amino acid sequence plus V-gene family, and excluded reads lacking a unique V-gene family. In a later analysis, 450 to 600 highly shared, low-generation-probability nucleotide sequences were removed to address suspected cross-contamination and a sequencing artifact. In a later analysis, a clonal expansion index was calculated for each public chain from normalized within-repertoire ranks of inferred template counts. In a later analysis, generation probabilities were computed using a VDJ recombination model fitted to out-of-frame rearrangements, and the results were checked against IGoR. A later analysis scored TCR-TCR, TCR-HLA and TCR-CMV co-occurrence with hypergeometric tests, applying a repertoire-size bias correction to TCR pairs. False discovery rates were estimated in a later analysis by permuting HLA or CMV assignments 20 times. In a later analysis, co-occurring TCRs were grouped using DBSCAN, with TCRdist sequence similarity added in when clustering inside HLA-allele-positive subsets. Repertoires with fewer than 30,000 or more than 120,000 public chains, plus five repertoires with anomalous nucleotide sharing, were excluded from co-occurrence clustering. This immuneACCESS table, as held by TCRdb, lists in-frame sequences with V and J called but not all clones. Of the missing ones, under half trace to an unresolved V gene in checked studies; the others have no known cause. Clone size and V and J calls were adopted from that table, with D and trimming inferred from the DNA. Counted in this sample were some 69,000 clones; roughly 80% of them appeared once. Jointly, the top ten make up under 3% of the sample.

The cohort was made up of about 670 healthy bone marrow donors. Cohort members were all nominally healthy when sampled, although unrecorded immune exposures were likely present. The donor was CMV seronegative and was included in the group of 352 seronegative cohort members. Every donor gave a peripheral blood sample, and the peripheral blood mononuclear cells from that sample were used for TCR beta sequencing. The Qiagen DNeasy Blood Extraction Kit was used to extract genomic DNA from the blood cell samples. This clone was counted only a few times. Which antigen it targets is not known. A junction end diverges from the germline sequence, so it may reflect a read error.

This clonotype was sampled from a woman aged 25 to 39 in good health and CMV-seronegative. The sequenced sample consisted of PBMCs. The chain couples TRBV7-7 to TRBJ2-1; 9 middle bases align to TRBD1. The CDR3 sequence is CASSQTETGGSEQFF. The DNA reads TGTGCTAGCAGCCAAACAGAAACAGGGGGCAGTGAGCAGTTCTTC.